The source of this T cell receptor beta chain is a study of shared clonotypes between healthy human individuals (dated by TCRdb to 2018 to 2021). Looking at the study overall: Three men and a couple of women, aged 18 to 49 years, made up the cohort. Per donor, three plates each were used for CD4 naive and CD4 memory, two for CD8 naive, and one for CD8 memory. Blood TCR repertoires of several healthy adults were deeply sequenced to estimate repertoire size and the extent of clonotype sharing between individuals. To increase sequencing depth and limit assay-specific biases, TCR repertoire library preparation and sequencing were carried out by different laboratories using diverse techniques. Each donor's leukapheresis produced roughly between roughly 0.85 and 9.5 billion PBMCs.

For CDR1 and CDR2, the germline V gene (reference sequence) lists MNHEY and SMNVEV. Trimming leaves V shorter by 4 bases and J shorter by 3 bases, with the junction holding 9 bases beyond the gene matches. The CDR3, cysteine through phenylalanine, is 15 amino acids long. Only CDR3 DNA is held: 45 bases, read in frame from base 1. A word on this clone: There is no known antigen for this receptor. Base qualities are not provided; no much larger clone lies one nucleotide away.

Study-wide findings and limitations: Compared with non-shared clonotypes, clonotypes shared by all four sorted-subset donors had higher generation probabilities. Even with the large sequencing depth, rarefaction of the sorted-subset datasets indicated that sequencing was incomplete. Sampling was limited to blood, and TCR repertoires in tissue likely differ from TCR repertoires in blood. Because the study included a small number of donors, the genetic and exposure-history diversity represented was limited. Based on pairwise subsampling, the degree of clonotype sharing among donors was expected to be affected by sequencing depth. When a few donors were compared, the shared fraction of clonotypes was 5% to 6.5% for naive CD4, about 4% for naive CD8, 2% to 2.5% for memory CD4, and 0.35% to 0.4% for memory CD8. Naive subsets generally had larger estimated clonotype richness than memory subsets.

TCR CDR3 regions were amplified from genomic DNA by multiplex PCR using the deep immunoSEQ assay. Extracted genomic DNA from each cell subset was distributed evenly across all wells of several immunoSEQ 96-well plates, and each plate was treated as a replicate. For sorted subsets, 200 ng of genomic DNA, equivalent to tens of thousands of T cell genomes, went into each replicate PCR. The purified libraries were quantified using a Qubit 3.0 fluorometer, sized with a Bioanalyzer 2100, and then quantified again using the KAPA Library Quantification kit. Every immunoSEQ 96-well plate was sequenced on a dedicated single-read 150-cycle Illumina NextSeq 550 flow cell. The study's own analysis went as follows. Because only junctional sequences without quality scores were contained in the immunoSEQ output, filtering matching that applied to full-length reads could not be performed. To assign V/J genes and CDR3, sequences were annotated using PyIR, a Python wrapper for IgBLAST v1.9, with IMGT germline references. Reads with weak V/J assignments (E-value above 1e-6), missing CDR3, stop codons, out-of-frame junctions, or ambiguous translated residues were removed. V3J clonotypes were defined as sequences sharing the same inferred V gene, J gene, and CDR3 amino acid sequence. To compute the percentage overlap between repertoires, the number of shared unique clonotypes was divided by the size of the smaller repertoire. RTK rarefaction, the Chao1 estimator, and Recon v2.1 estimates of unobserved clonotypes were used to assess repertoire richness. Generation probabilities for all TCRbeta clonotypes obtained by the gDNA method from a handful of donors were computed using OLGA. In its TCRdb copy, this immuneACCESS table keeps in-frame sequences only and misses some clones. Where compared with another copy, unresolved V genes explain less than half of these, and the others have no known cause. The V and J calls and clone size are taken from that table; D and trimming were inferred from the DNA. The table for this sample lists some 2.3 million clones; approximately 93% of them were counted only once. Clones ranked in the top ten supply approximately 0.4% of the sample.

The donors were healthy, HIV-negative adults with no recently reported acute infections or vaccinations. Only Caucasian adults living in Nashville, Tennessee, USA were represented among the donors. CD4+ T cells were enriched by magnetic negative selection; naive cells were then positively selected on CD45RA, and the negative fraction formed the memory subset. After blood collection by leukapheresis, PBMCs were isolated using Ficoll-Histopaque density gradient centrifugation and then cryopreserved in the vapor phase of liquid nitrogen. Analytical flow cytometry was used to check the purity and quantity of every magnetically sorted T cell population. Genomic DNA was isolated from each sorted fraction and quantified by UV absorbance on a Nanodrop 2000c.

The sequenced material came from naive CD4+ T cells from PBMCs. This sample's cell subset or site label indicates: CD45RA+ positively selected. This TCR was sampled from a man aged 18 to 30 in good health. Some clones in this sample may be carry-over from other donors' samples. The sequence is built from TRBV27 and TRBJ2-7; the junction holds 7 bases that match TRBD1. The nucleotides read TGTGCCAGCAGTTCCATCCACAGGGGTAGCTACGAGCAGTACTTC. Translation gives CASSSIHRGSYEQYF.